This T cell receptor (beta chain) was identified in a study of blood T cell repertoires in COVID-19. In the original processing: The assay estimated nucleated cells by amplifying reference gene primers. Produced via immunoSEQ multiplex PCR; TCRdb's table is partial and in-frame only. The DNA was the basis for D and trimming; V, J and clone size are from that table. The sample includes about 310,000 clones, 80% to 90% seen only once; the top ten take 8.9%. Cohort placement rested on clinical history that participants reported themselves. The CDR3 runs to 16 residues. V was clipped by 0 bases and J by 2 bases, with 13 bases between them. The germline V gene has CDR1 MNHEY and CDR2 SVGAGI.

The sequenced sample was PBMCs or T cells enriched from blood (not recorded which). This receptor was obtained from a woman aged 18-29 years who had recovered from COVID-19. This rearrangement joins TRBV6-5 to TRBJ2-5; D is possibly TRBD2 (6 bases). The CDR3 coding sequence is TGTGCCAGCAGTTACTCGAAAGGGAGCGGGCAAGAGACCCAGTACTTC. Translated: CASSYSKGSGQETQYF.